This passage covers 5 T cell receptor beta chains from one sample sequenced in a study of technical replicates of blood from a few donors. Sequencing used immunoSEQ multiplex PCR; TCRdb keeps in-frame clones, though not all of them. The repertoire holds 60,000 to 90,000 clones, with 95% to 96% as singletons. Sequenced input: T cells isolated from PBMCs. The receptor source for this set is a human donor in good health.

The chain carries TRBV2 and TRBJ2-3; 8 nucleotides match TRBD1. This CDR3 has 18 residues. Germline assignment: CDR1 SNHLY and CDR2 FYNNEI. The V gene end was trimmed by 0 bases and the J gene end by 0 bases; junction bases not matched to a gene: 8. In nucleotides, the CDR3 is TGTGCCAGCAGTGAAGCGGTCTTTCGGACAGGGAGCACAGATACGCAGTATTTT. It encodes CASSEAVFRTGSTDTQYF.

This chain connects TRBV19 to TRBJ1-5; D not resolved. Trimming took off 3 bases at V and 0 bases at J, with 12 bases between the two ends. The CDR3 extends over 16 amino acids. Germline loops: CDR1 LNHDA, CDR2 SQIVND (reference sequence). As DNA, the CDR3 is TGTGCCAGTAGTATGGAGGCGGAATATAGCAATCAGCCCCAGCATTTT. This codes for CASSMEAEYSNQPQHF.

The rearrangement joins TRBV18 to TRBJ2-5, with D uncertain. The CDR3 runs to 13 residues. CDR1 is KGHSH and CDR2 is LQKENI in the germline V gene. V gave up 1 base and J gave up 2 bases, with 5 bases separating them. CDR3 region: CASSPLRQETQYF. The DNA for the CDR3 is TGTGCCAGCTCACCACTCAGACAAGAGACCCAGTACTTC.

The gene calls are TRBV29-1 and TRBJ2-2, with TRBD1 matching 7 bases. Germline V gene lookup returns CDR1 SQVTM and CDR2 ANQGSEA. J was trimmed by 4 bases and V by 7 bases; bases with no gene match: 9. The CDR3 contains 14 residues. The CDR3 sequence is CSGLGQTPTGELFF. The CDR3 bases are TGCAGCGGCTTGGGACAGACTCCCACCGGGGAGCTGTTTTTT.

This CDR3 reads CSDRRSGGAQYF. The CDR3 region has the DNA TGCAGCGACCGGAGATCTGGGGGGGCGCAGTATTTT. V and J are TRBV29-1 and TRBJ2-3; 7 bases map to TRBD2. CDR1 SQVTM and CDR2 ANQGSEA come from the germline V gene. The CDR3 is 12 residues long. The trim removed 7 bases at V and 10 bases at J, leaving 11 bases unmatched.